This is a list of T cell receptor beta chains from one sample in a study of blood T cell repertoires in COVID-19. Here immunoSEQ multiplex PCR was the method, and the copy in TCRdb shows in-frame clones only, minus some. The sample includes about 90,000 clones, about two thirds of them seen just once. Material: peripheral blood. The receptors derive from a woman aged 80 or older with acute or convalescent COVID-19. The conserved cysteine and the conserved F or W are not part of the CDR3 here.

cdr3_aa: ASSFTAEQEETQY
j_call: TRBJ2-5
v_call: TRBV7-9

cdr3_aa: AISEFEGSSGNTIY
j_call: TRBJ1-3
v_call: TRBV10-3

cdr3_aa: ASSGGTSGVGELF
j_call: TRBJ2-2
v_call: TRBV5-1

cdr3_aa: ASSIDREDGYT
j_call: TRBJ1-2
v_call: TRBV19

cdr3_aa: AWSVQGAYTYSYSPLH
j_call: TRBJ1-6
v_call: TRBV30

cdr3_aa: ASSWGLYEQY
j_call: TRBJ2-7
v_call: TRBV7-9

cdr3_aa: ASRPPGYPFHNEQF
j_call: TRBJ2-1
v_call: TRBV7-9

cdr3_aa: ASSEDGEYYGYT
j_call: TRBJ1-2
v_call: TRBV2

cdr3_aa: ASSHRDRGSSEAF
j_call: TRBJ1-1
v_call: TRBV3-1/TRBV3-2

cdr3_aa: ASSYSADSPNYGYT
j_call: TRBJ1-2
v_call: TRBV6-2/TRBV6-3

cdr3_aa: ASRTPGTGEEKLF
j_call: TRBJ1-4
v_call: TRBV6-5

cdr3_aa: ATRDSSYGYT
j_call: TRBJ1-2
v_call: TRBV28

cdr3_aa: ASSLDYDGGYT
j_call: TRBJ1-2
v_call: TRBV11-1

cdr3_aa: ASSLTGDQPQH
j_call: TRBJ1-5
v_call: TRBV12-3/TRBV12-4

cdr3_aa: ASSSRQGGNTEAF
j_call: TRBJ1-1
v_call: TRBV7-2

cdr3_aa: ASSLDRLSYGYT
j_call: TRBJ1-2
v_call: TRBV18

cdr3_aa: ASSPRTPGQGDIFAGYT
j_call: TRBJ1-2
v_call: TRBV4-2

cdr3_aa: ASSRQGEGANVLT
j_call: TRBJ2-6
v_call: TRBV9

cdr3_aa: ASSLERGDYEQY
j_call: TRBJ2-7
v_call: TRBV5-1

cdr3_aa: ASSPGLAGGPGETQY
j_call: TRBJ2-5
v_call: TRBV7-9

cdr3_aa: ASSLGGSGNQETQY
j_call: TRBJ2-5
v_call: TRBV5-1

cdr3_aa: AIGRTVAEAF
j_call: TRBJ1-1
v_call: TRBV10-3

cdr3_aa: ASSPTDNEQF
j_call: TRBJ2-1
v_call: TRBV6-2/TRBV6-3

cdr3_aa: ASRQVPGVNTEAF
j_call: TRBJ1-1
v_call: TRBV3-1/TRBV3-2